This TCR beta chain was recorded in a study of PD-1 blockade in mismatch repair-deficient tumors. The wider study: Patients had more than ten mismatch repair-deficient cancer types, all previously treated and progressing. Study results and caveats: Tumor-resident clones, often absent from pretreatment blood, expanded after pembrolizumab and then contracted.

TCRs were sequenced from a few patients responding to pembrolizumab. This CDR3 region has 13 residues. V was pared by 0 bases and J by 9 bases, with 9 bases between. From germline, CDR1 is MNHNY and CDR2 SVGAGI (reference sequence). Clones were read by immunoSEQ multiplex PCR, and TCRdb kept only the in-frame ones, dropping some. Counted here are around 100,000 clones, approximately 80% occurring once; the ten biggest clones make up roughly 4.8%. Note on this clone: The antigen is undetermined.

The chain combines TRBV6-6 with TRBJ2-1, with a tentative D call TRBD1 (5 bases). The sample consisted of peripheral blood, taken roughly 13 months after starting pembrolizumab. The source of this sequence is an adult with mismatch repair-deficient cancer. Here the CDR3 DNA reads TGTGCCAGCAGTTACTCGAATGACAGTGAGCAGTTCTTC. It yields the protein CASSYSNDSEQFF.